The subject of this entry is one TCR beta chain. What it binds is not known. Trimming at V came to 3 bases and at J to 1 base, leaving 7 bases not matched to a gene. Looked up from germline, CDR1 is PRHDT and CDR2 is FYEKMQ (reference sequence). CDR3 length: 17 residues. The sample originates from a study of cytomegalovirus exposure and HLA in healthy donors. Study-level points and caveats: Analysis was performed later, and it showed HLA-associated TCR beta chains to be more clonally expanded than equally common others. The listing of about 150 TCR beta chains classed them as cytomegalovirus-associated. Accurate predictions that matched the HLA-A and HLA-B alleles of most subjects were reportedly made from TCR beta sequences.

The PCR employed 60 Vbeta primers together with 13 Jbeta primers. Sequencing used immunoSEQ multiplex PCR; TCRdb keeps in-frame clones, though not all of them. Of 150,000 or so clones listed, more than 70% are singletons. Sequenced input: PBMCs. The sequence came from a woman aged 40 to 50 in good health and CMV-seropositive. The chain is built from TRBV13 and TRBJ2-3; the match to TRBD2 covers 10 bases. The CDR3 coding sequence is TGTGCCAGCAGCTTCGAAGCGGGAGGGCCCGGCACAGATACGCAGTATTTT. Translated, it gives CASSFEAGGPGTDTQYF.